These T cell receptor beta chains were read from a single sample in a study of coeliac disease. This table comes from immunoSEQ multiplex PCR, and its TCRdb copy is limited to in-frame clones, with some not included. Among a few thousand clones listed, about 70% were seen once. The sample was intraepithelial lymphocytes from the gut. The receptors originated from a woman between 18 and 29 years old with active celiac disease. The CDR3 runs from the conserved cysteine through the conserved F or W. D genes are given only for firm matches. A clone size is listed for some rows: how often the clone was seen (once, few, many), or a class if it is expanded.

V gene: TRBV7-6; clone size: -; D gene: -; J gene: TRBJ1-4; CDR3 length: 16; CDR3 protein: CASSLWGGAGNEKLFF; CDR3 DNA: TGTGCCAGCAGCTTATGGGGGGGGGCAGGTAATGAAAAACTGTTTTTT
V gene: TRBV19; clone size: -; D gene: -; J gene: TRBJ1-4; CDR3 length: 14; CDR3 protein: CASSIREQREKLFF; CDR3 DNA: TGTGCCAGTAGTATACGGGAACAGCGTGAAAAACTGTTTTTT
V gene: TRBV6-5; clone size: -; D gene: -; J gene: TRBJ1-1; CDR3 length: 14; CDR3 protein: CASTPRGTNTEAFF; CDR3 DNA: TGTGCCAGCACCCCCCGGGGGACGAACACTGAAGCTTTCTTT
V gene: TRBV11-3; clone size: once; D gene: -; J gene: TRBJ1-2; CDR3 length: 13; CDR3 protein: CASSLAREGVVVF; CDR3 DNA: TGTGCCAGCAGCTTAGCCAGGGAGGGAGTCGTAGTCTTC
V gene: TRBV7-8; clone size: few; D gene: -; J gene: TRBJ1-3; CDR3 length: 14; CDR3 protein: CASSSQGFGNTIYF; CDR3 DNA: TGTGCCAGCAGCTCCCAGGGGTTTGGAAACACCATATATTTT
V gene: TRBV5-4; clone size: -; D gene: TRBD2; J gene: TRBJ2-7; CDR3 length: 17; CDR3 protein: CASSLSTLAGGPDEQYF; CDR3 DNA: TGTGCCAGCAGCTTGTCCACCCTAGCGGGGGGGCCGGACGAGCAGTACTTC
V gene: TRBV7-2; clone size: -; D gene: -; J gene: TRBJ1-3; CDR3 length: 12; CDR3 protein: CASSLSLNTIYF; CDR3 DNA: TGTGCCAGCAGCTTGTCCCTGAACACCATATATTTT
V gene: TRBV6-5; clone size: once; D gene: -; J gene: TRBJ1-1; CDR3 length: 14; CDR3 protein: CASRAQGPHTEAFF; CDR3 DNA: TGTGCCAGCAGGGCACAGGGCCCTCACACTGAAGCTTTCTTT
V gene: TRBV13; clone size: -; D gene: -; J gene: TRBJ1-6; CDR3 length: 17; CDR3 protein: CASSLGRDSLYNSPLHF; CDR3 DNA: TGTGCCAGCAGCTTAGGCCGAGACTCATTGTATAATTCACCCCTCCACTTT
V gene: TRBV28; clone size: -; D gene: -; J gene: TRBJ2-1; CDR3 length: 14; CDR3 protein: CASSLPVGRDEQFF; CDR3 DNA: TGTGCCAGCAGTTTACCCGTTGGCAGGGATGAGCAGTTCTTC
V gene: TRBV7-9; clone size: -; D gene: TRBD1; J gene: TRBJ1-6; CDR3 length: 16; CDR3 protein: CASSPDRGVNNSPLHF; CDR3 DNA: TGTGCCAGCAGCCCTGACAGGGGTGTTAATAATTCACCCCTCCACTTT
V gene: TRBV5-1; clone size: -; D gene: TRBD2; J gene: TRBJ2-5; CDR3 length: 16; CDR3 protein: CASSLFGGGNQETQYF; CDR3 DNA: TGCGCCAGCAGCTTGTTCGGCGGGGGGAACCAAGAGACCCAGTACTTC
V gene: TRBV6-5; clone size: -; D gene: -; J gene: TRBJ2-1; CDR3 length: 15; CDR3 protein: CASSYGDFSYNEQFF; CDR3 DNA: TGTGCCAGCAGTTACGGGGACTTCTCCTACAATGAGCAGTTCTTC
V gene: TRBV7-7; clone size: once; D gene: TRBD1; J gene: TRBJ2-1; CDR3 length: 15; CDR3 protein: CASSLTGASYNEQFF; CDR3 DNA: TGTGCCAGCAGCTTGACAGGGGCTTCCTACAATGAGCAGTTCTTC
V gene: TRBV18; clone size: -; D gene: -; J gene: TRBJ1-5; CDR3 length: 13; CDR3 protein: CASSPGNDQPQHF; CDR3 DNA: TGTGCCAGCTCACCCGGGAACGATCAGCCCCAGCATTTT
V gene: TRBV7-9; clone size: -; D gene: -; J gene: TRBJ1-2; CDR3 length: 15; CDR3 protein: CASSLVQVLVYGYTF; CDR3 DNA: TGTGCCAGCAGCTTAGTACAGGTCCTGGTCTATGGCTACACCTTC
V gene: TRBV28; clone size: once; D gene: TRBD1; J gene: TRBJ1-4; CDR3 length: 15; CDR3 protein: CASSPGTGLGEKLFF; CDR3 DNA: TGTGCCAGCAGTCCTGGGACAGGGCTGGGTGAAAAACTGTTTTTT
V gene: TRBV6-1; clone size: -; D gene: -; J gene: TRBJ1-5; CDR3 length: 17; CDR3 protein: CASSAPSGDYSNQPQHF; CDR3 DNA: TGTGCCAGCAGTGCCCCTTCAGGGGATTATAGCAATCAGCCCCAGCATTTT
V gene: TRBV21-1; clone size: -; D gene: -; J gene: TRBJ1-6; CDR3 length: 17; CDR3 protein: CASSKRSEYRENSPLHF; CDR3 DNA: TGTGCCAGCAGCAAACGTTCTGAGTACAGGGAGAATTCACCCCTCCACTTT
V gene: TRBV6-1; clone size: few; D gene: -; J gene: TRBJ2-5; CDR3 length: 13; CDR3 protein: CASSEAIEETQYF; CDR3 DNA: TGTGCCAGCAGTGAAGCAATCGAGGAGACCCAGTACTTC
V gene: TRBV9; clone size: few; D gene: -; J gene: TRBJ1-3; CDR3 length: 16; CDR3 protein: CASSDREGGSGNTIYF; CDR3 DNA: TGTGCCAGCAGCGACAGGGAGGGAGGCTCTGGAAACACCATATATTTT
V gene: TRBV5-6; clone size: few; D gene: TRBD1; J gene: TRBJ1-2; CDR3 length: 14; CDR3 protein: CASSEGTGGNGYTF; CDR3 DNA: TGTGCCAGCAGTGAAGGGACAGGGGGCAATGGCTACACCTTC
V gene: TRBV7-9; clone size: -; D gene: TRBD1; J gene: TRBJ2-5; CDR3 length: 16; CDR3 protein: CASSYPRQGAGETQYF; CDR3 DNA: TGTGCCAGCAGCTACCCCAGACAGGGGGCGGGCGAGACCCAGTACTTC
V gene: TRBV7-2; clone size: few; D gene: TRBD1; J gene: TRBJ1-1; CDR3 length: 14; CDR3 protein: CATHAGGWNTEAFF; CDR3 DNA: TGTGCCACCCACGCAGGGGGCTGGAACACTGAAGCTTTCTTT
V gene: TRBV5-1; clone size: -; D gene: -; J gene: TRBJ2-1; CDR3 length: 15; CDR3 protein: CASSLGLGTYNEQFF; CDR3 DNA: TGCGCCAGCAGCTTGGGTCTGGGCACTTACAATGAGCAGTTCTTC
V gene: TRBV2; clone size: -; D gene: -; J gene: TRBJ2-5; CDR3 length: 14; CDR3 protein: CASSDRAQRETQYF; CDR3 DNA: TGTGCCAGCAGTGACAGAGCCCAGCGTGAGACCCAGTACTTC
V gene: TRBV2; clone size: -; D gene: TRBD1; J gene: TRBJ1-1; CDR3 length: 14; CDR3 protein: CASTNPGQGNEAFF; CDR3 DNA: TGTGCCAGCACCAATCCGGGACAGGGCAATGAAGCTTTCTTT
V gene: TRBV7-8; clone size: few; D gene: TRBD1; J gene: TRBJ1-3; CDR3 length: 17; CDR3 protein: CASSSSGTGFSGNTIYF; CDR3 DNA: TGTGCCAGCAGCTCCTCCGGGACAGGGTTCTCTGGAAACACCATATATTTT
V gene: TRBV4-2; clone size: -; D gene: -; J gene: TRBJ2-2; CDR3 length: 15; CDR3 protein: CASSQDTRNTGELFF; CDR3 DNA: TGTGCCAGCAGCCAAGATACCAGGAACACCGGGGAGCTGTTTTTT
V gene: TRBV7-9; clone size: -; D gene: TRBD1; J gene: TRBJ2-3; CDR3 length: 16; CDR3 protein: CASSDRDRGGTDTQYF; CDR3 DNA: TGTGCCAGCAGCGACCGGGACAGGGGAGGCACAGATACGCAGTATTTT
V gene: TRBV5-5; clone size: -; D gene: -; J gene: TRBJ2-1; CDR3 length: 17; CDR3 protein: CASSLEMTRVSYNEQFF; CDR3 DNA: TGTGCCAGCAGCTTGGAAATGACCAGGGTTTCCTACAATGAGCAGTTCTTC
V gene: TRBV19; clone size: once; D gene: -; J gene: TRBJ2-5; CDR3 length: 14; CDR3 protein: CASTPRVGQETQYF; CDR3 DNA: TGTGCCAGTACCCCGAGGGTAGGCCAAGAGACCCAGTACTTC
V gene: TRBV5-1; clone size: -; D gene: -; J gene: TRBJ2-5; CDR3 length: 15; CDR3 protein: CASSLQTGTEETQYF; CDR3 DNA: TGCGCCAGCAGCTTGCAGACAGGGACTGAAGAGACCCAGTACTTC
V gene: TRBV2; clone size: -; D gene: TRBD2; J gene: TRBJ2-1; CDR3 length: 14; CDR3 protein: CASTPGLEYNEQFF; CDR3 DNA: TGTGCCAGCACCCCGGGACTAGAGTACAATGAGCAGTTCTTC
V gene: TRBV5-1; clone size: -; D gene: -; J gene: TRBJ2-3; CDR3 length: 17; CDR3 protein: CASSLFQLSGNTDTQYF; CDR3 DNA: TGCGCCAGCAGCTTGTTCCAGTTGAGCGGAAACACAGATACGCAGTATTTT
V gene: TRBV5-6; clone size: -; D gene: TRBD1; J gene: TRBJ2-2; CDR3 length: 16; CDR3 protein: CASSYWTGGNTGELFF; CDR3 DNA: TGTGCCAGCAGCTATTGGACAGGGGGGAACACCGGGGAGCTGTTTTTT
V gene: TRBV29-1; clone size: -; D gene: -; J gene: TRBJ2-1; CDR3 length: 15; CDR3 protein: CSVEGTAGSYNEQFF; CDR3 DNA: TGCAGCGTTGAAGGGACAGCCGGCTCCTACAATGAGCAGTTCTTC
V gene: TRBV10-3; clone size: -; D gene: -; J gene: TRBJ2-3; CDR3 length: 15; CDR3 protein: CAISGRQPSTDTQYF; CDR3 DNA: TGTGCCATCAGTGGCCGACAGCCTAGCACAGATACGCAGTATTTT
V gene: TRBV6-5; clone size: few; D gene: TRBD1; J gene: TRBJ2-2; CDR3 length: 16; CDR3 protein: CASSYAGTGEVRELFF; CDR3 DNA: TGTGCCAGCAGTTACGCCGGGACAGGGGAGGTACGGGAGCTGTTTTTT
V gene: TRBV28; clone size: -; D gene: -; J gene: TRBJ1-2; CDR3 length: 15; CDR3 protein: CASSLEDSSIYGYTF; CDR3 DNA: TGTGCCAGCAGTTTGGAGGACAGCAGCATCTATGGCTACACCTTC